This T cell receptor (beta chain) was sequenced in a study of T cells in Graves' hyperthyroidism and ophthalmopathy. Study-level findings and limits: Model predictions of ophthalmopathy came a median approximately 6 months before onset.

This clonotype occurred many times. What it recognizes is unknown. Diagnosing involved the use of clinical symptoms, serum thyroxine and TRAb, thyroid ultrasound and orbital computed tomography. Fresh peripheral blood, under 13 ml, yielded the PBMCs. Researchers amplified the TCR beta CDR3 regions from RNA transcripts. Using the HTBI primer set, a first-round RT-PCR was run on the TCR CDR3. TCRdb re-called the multiplex PCR reads through MiXCR, storing one row per CDR3 protein. The sample has around 690,000 distinct CDR3 sequences, around 16% seen once; the top ten hold about 16%. This CDR3 comprises 16 residues. Germline lookup yields CDR1 MDHEN and CDR2 SYDVKM. The J segment lost 0 bases and the V segment lost 4 bases, leaving 5 bases of the junction unmatched.

Material for sequencing was blood. The chain employs TRBV28 and TRBJ2-2; 7 nucleotides agree with TRBD1. This TCR derives from a man in his fifties with Graves' hyperthyroidism. The CDR3 DNA sequence: TGTGCCAGCAGTTCACCAGGACAGGCGAACACCGGGGAGCTGTTTTTT. This encodes CASSSPGQANTGELFF.